The TCR beta chain under discussion was sequenced for a study of cytomegalovirus exposure and HLA in healthy donors. CDR1 is LNHDA and CDR2 is SQIVND in the germline V gene (reference sequence). The CDR3 is 17 amino acids. Unmatched junction bases numbered 14, after V lost 5 bases and J lost 4 bases. PCR amplification relied on 60 Vbeta primers (plus 13 Jbeta primers). Here immunoSEQ multiplex PCR was the method, and the copy in TCRdb shows in-frame clones only, minus some. The sample lists 90,000 to 150,000 clones; roughly four fifths were seen once. This clone has just one count. This rearrangement joins TRBV19 to TRBJ1-1; 9 nucleotides line up with TRBD1. This receptor was obtained from a young woman in good health and CMV-seropositive. The sequenced sample was PBMCs. The CDR3 DNA follows: TGTGCCAGTAGTTTAAAGATCGGGACAGGGCTTGGCACTGAAGCTTTCTTT. Amino acids: CASSLKIGTGLGTEAFF.